This T cell receptor (beta chain) came from a study of blood T cell repertoires in COVID-19 (dated by TCRdb to the early 2020s). As for the study more broadly: The collaborator samples originated in the United States, Italy and Spain and spanned the acute and convalescent phases of COVID-19. Deeply sampled blood TCRbeta repertoires from subjects exposed to, actively infected with, or recovered from COVID-19 were included in the dataset. The material from the prospective study consisted of cDNA or gDNA derived from T cells, B-cell-depleted T cells, or PBMCs. Where available, HLA class I and class II types were taken from metadata supplied by the sample provider and were not determined by assay-based typing. Nearly every sample came with metadata listing a de-identified subject ID, COVID-19 status, age in years and sex. Samples came from the ongoing ImmuneRACE study (first 160 participants) plus 1,254 subjects from 6 global collaborators. The repertoires were released in a freely available public database meant as a resource for research on the immune response to SARS-CoV-2. General study outcomes and caveats: Clinical and demographic metadata were provided uncurated, with the amount varying by source and participant.

Notes on this clone: It has no known antigen specificity. Per-base quality was not reported, and no clone a single base away is much larger than it.

Counted from cysteine to phenylalanine, this CDR3 has 15 amino acids. The entry retains the CDR3 DNA only, 45 bases that are in frame from base 1. Based on the germline V gene (reference sequence), the CDR1 and CDR2 sequences are LNHDA and SQIVND. V loses 7 bases of germline sequence and J loses 0 bases, and the interval between the two ends is 14 bases. TCRbeta CDR3 regions were amplified from genomic DNA by means of the immunoSEQ Assay, a bias-controlled multiplex PCR. In the original analysis: Within the assay, amplification of reference gene primers was used to estimate how many nucleated cells each sample contained. Sequence reads were collapsed and filtered to measure the absolute abundance of every unique TCRbeta CDR3 rearrangement. For each sample, productive Simpson clonality was calculated by taking the square root of Simpson's diversity index across productive rearrangements. What TCRdb holds here is the immuneACCESS table cut down to in-frame rearrangements. Part of the clones is not present; checked against another copy, under half of the missing clones reflect an unresolved V gene, and the others are unexplained. For V, J and clone size, that table is used; D and trimming come from the DNA. This sample is represented by 70,000 or so clones; roughly 82% of them were singletons. Jointly, the top ten make up 18% of the sample.

The collaborating institutions used their own protocols to collect whole blood in K2EDTA tubes. Collaborator samples were shipped for TCRbeta analysis as frozen whole blood, isolated PBMCs, or DNA extracted from either sample type. This clonotype originated in a human donor in a cohort sampled during active COVID-19. The sample comprised peripheral blood. Recombination connected TRBV19 to TRBJ2-3; TRBD1 is a weak D gene call, 5 bases matching. The DNA reads as follows: TGTGCCAGTACTTCAAATGGACACAGCACAGATACGCAGTATTTT. It specifies CASTSNGHSTDTQYF. Full variable domain (CDR3 extended with the reference TRBV19 and TRBJ2-3 proteins): DGGITQSPKYLFRKEGQNVTLSCEQNLNHDAMYWYRQDPGQGLRLIYYSQIVNDFQKGDIAEGYSVSREKKESFPLTVTSAQKNPTAFYLCASTSNGHSTDTQYFGPGTRLTVL.